This is a list of T cell receptor beta chains from one sample in a study of metastatic and nonmetastatic thyroid tumors. TCRdb re-called clones from the PCR reads using MiXCR. The table records some 90,000 clones, around 7.8% of them present only once. The specimen was blood. These receptors were collected from a female donor with papillary thyroid cancer or a benign thyroid nodule (not recorded which). Some clones in this sample may be carry-over from other donors' samples. The CDR3 runs from the conserved cysteine through the conserved F or W. Not all rows give a size; the values are once, few, many and, for expanded clones, a class.

J: TRBJ2-3; V: TRBV28; size: many; CDR3: CASKTGSPTDTQYF
J: TRBJ2-5; V: TRBV7-3; size: many; CDR3: CASSRDGEETQYF
J: TRBJ1-1; V: TRBV10-1; size: many; CDR3: CASSLTRGRNTEAFF
J: TRBJ1-2; V: TRBV2; size: -; CDR3: CASSEAHGIITGGDYGYTF
J: TRBJ2-7; V: TRBV10-1; size: many; CDR3: CASSANGGGYEQYF
J: TRBJ2-1; V: TRBV19; size: many; CDR3: CASRRAPIQGQSSYNEQFF
J: TRBJ1-3; V: TRBV10-3; size: -; CDR3: CAISESAGSGNTIYF
J: TRBJ2-7; V: TRBV11-2; size: many; CDR3: CASSSHYRGNEQYF
J: TRBJ1-5; V: TRBV2; size: many; CDR3: CASGQIDQPQHF
J: TRBJ1-2; V: TRBV5-6; size: many; CDR3: CASSFGQEFYGYTF
J: TRBJ1-4; V: TRBV5-1; size: many; CDR3: CASSHGQGREKLFF
J: TRBJ1-6; V: TRBV15; size: many; CDR3: CATSREGAGNSPLHF
J: TRBJ2-1; V: TRBV24-1; size: many; CDR3: CATSKTNNEQFF
J: TRBJ1-1; V: TRBV30; size: -; CDR3: CAWSGGGKWTEAFF
J: TRBJ2-2; V: TRBV9; size: -; CDR3: CASSASRHRLNTGELFF
J: TRBJ2-3; V: TRBV6-4; size: -; CDR3: CATNGDREADTQYF
J: TRBJ1-2; V: TRBV3-1; size: many; CDR3: CASSQSPRTGGRGYGYTF
J: TRBJ1-1; V: TRBV12-3/TRBV12-4; size: many; CDR3: CASSSSLGREQEGRDTEAFF
J: TRBJ2-3; V: TRBV9; size: many; CDR3: CASSARTGGSTDTQYF
J: TRBJ2-4; V: TRBV6-1; size: many; CDR3: CASKTPPQTYIQYF
J: TRBJ1-6; V: TRBV20-1; size: -; CDR3: CSAQSLDRGLEPLHF
J: TRBJ2-2; V: TRBV9; size: many; CDR3: CASSVGPVGQGRDGELFF
J: TRBJ1-2; V: TRBV20-1; size: many; CDR3: CSAEDIYGYTF
J: TRBJ2-3; V: TRBV6-1; size: many; CDR3: CASSETSGGADTQYF
J: TRBJ2-2; V: TRBV12-3/TRBV12-4; size: many; CDR3: CASSGEILNTGELFF
J: TRBJ2-1; V: TRBV6-6; size: -; CDR3: CASSYVTGVDNEQFF
J: TRBJ2-3; V: TRBV5-1; size: many; CDR3: CASSLAQTSGGSDTQYF
J: TRBJ1-2; V: TRBV20-1; size: few; CDR3: CSARDIRKGDYGYTF
J: TRBJ1-2; V: TRBV11-2; size: -; CDR3: CASGRSGDRGYGYTF
J: TRBJ1-4; V: TRBV4-2; size: many; CDR3: CASSQGSTGGEKLFF
J: TRBJ1-4; V: TRBV19; size: many; CDR3: CASSLDGTANEKLFF
J: TRBJ2-7; V: TRBV6-1; size: -; CDR3: CAISEGYEHYF
J: TRBJ1-2; V: TRBV12-3/TRBV12-4; size: many; CDR3: CASSLGQNYGYTF
J: TRBJ2-1; V: TRBV12-3/TRBV12-4; size: -; CDR3: CASSRDSSSYNEQFF
J: TRBJ1-2; V: TRBV4-1; size: many; CDR3: CASSLRTGPNYGYTF
J: TRBJ1-3; V: TRBV10-1; size: many; CDR3: CASSADRDRGNTIYF
J: TRBJ1-1; V: TRBV20-1; size: many; CDR3: CSAALGGSAGTEAFF
J: TRBJ2-5; V: TRBV7-9; size: -; CDR3: CASSHMDQETQYF
J: TRBJ1-1; V: TRBV19; size: many; CDR3: CASSIRQNTEAFF
J: TRBJ1-6; V: TRBV6-1; size: many; CDR3: CASKAGRYGNSPLHF
J: TRBJ1-2; V: TRBV5-4; size: many; CDR3: CASSLGQKVDYGYTF
J: TRBJ2-7; V: TRBV3-1; size: many; CDR3: CASSQVYEQYF
J: TRBJ1-4; V: TRBV7-9; size: many; CDR3: CASSPGVTNEKLFF
J: TRBJ2-7; V: TRBV6-2/TRBV6-3; size: many; CDR3: CASSLQGPYEQYF
J: TRBJ1-4; V: TRBV6-1; size: many; CDR3: CASSEAQGGNEKLFF
J: TRBJ2-7; V: TRBV5-6; size: many; CDR3: CASSPWGAGLSSYEQYF
J: TRBJ2-1; V: TRBV9; size: many; CDR3: CASSVVPRNNEQFF
J: TRBJ2-5; V: TRBV4-2; size: many; CDR3: CASSQDTSGGAETQYF
J: TRBJ2-7; V: TRBV20-1; size: -; CDR3: CSVPQGSYEQYF
J: TRBJ1-4; V: TRBV30; size: -; CDR3: CAWSVRGPANEKLFF
J: TRBJ2-1; V: TRBV20-1; size: many; CDR3: CSARIRGSYNEQFF
J: TRBJ2-7; V: TRBV2; size: -; CDR3: CARGTGFNEQYF
J: TRBJ2-2; V: TRBV4-1; size: many; CDR3: CASSQGKRGGPATGELFF
J: TRBJ2-2; V: TRBV10-2; size: many; CDR3: CASRKPNPQGTANTGELFF